This is a list of T cell receptor beta chains from one sample in a study of blood T cell repertoires in COVID-19. Assay used: immunoSEQ multiplex PCR; TCRdb lists only in-frame clones, some missing. The sample records around 150,000 clones, 80% to 90% being singletons. The sample consisted of peripheral blood. The receptors derive from a man aged 55 to 69 with acute or convalescent COVID-19. Both conserved end residues are part of each CDR3. The D gene is left open where the match is weak. A row's size may be missing; if present it is once, few, many or a size class.

>TRBJ1-1|TRBV14|13|-|-
TGTGCCAGCAACCCCATCCGGGGGACTGAAGCTTTCTTT
CASNPIRGTEAFF
>TRBJ2-1|TRBV5-1|15|-|-
TGCGCCAGCAGCTTGGTACCAGGCTCCTACAATGAGCAGTTCTTC
CASSLVPGSYNEQFF
>TRBJ1-2|TRBV16|16|TRBD1|-
TGTGCCAGCAGCCCCTGGACAGGGGCAACTAACTATGGCTACACCTTC
CASSPWTGATNYGYTF
>TRBJ1-2|TRBV28|14|TRBD1|-
TGTGCCAGCAGGGTGACAGGGAGGTACTATGGCTACACCTTC
CASRVTGRYYGYTF
>TRBJ2-1|TRBV28|16|TRBD2|-
TGTGCCAGCAGTCCCCCCCCCGGGAGGCTCTACAATGAGCAGTTCTTC
CASSPPPGRLYNEQFF
>TRBJ2-3|TRBV18|15|-|once
TGTGCCAGCTCACCTCAACTAGCTACGGGAGATACGCAGTATTTT
CASSPQLATGDTQYF
>TRBJ1-5|TRBV7-8|17|-|-
TGTGCCAGCAGCTTAGCGAGGCGGTATAATAGCAATCAGCCCCAGCATTTT
CASSLARRYNSNQPQHF
>TRBJ1-2|TRBV7-9|13|-|-
TGTGCCAGCAGCTTAGCGGGGACTAATGGCTACACCTTC
CASSLAGTNGYTF
>TRBJ1-5|TRBV3-1/TRBV3-2|12|-|-
TGTGCCAGCAGCCAAGGAATGAGGGCCCAGCATTTT
CASSQGMRAQHF
>TRBJ2-5|TRBV29-1|13|TRBD1|-
TGCAGCGTTGAGGGGGACAGGGGGAAGACCCAGTACTTC
CSVEGDRGKTQYF
>TRBJ1-1|TRBV10-2|13|TRBD1|few
TGCGCCAGTACTGACAGGGGTGACCCTGAAGCTTTCTTT
CASTDRGDPEAFF
>TRBJ2-6|TRBV7-9|19|TRBD1|-
TGTGCCAGCAGCCACGACTCCGGGACAGGGGGCCGTGGGGCCAACGTCCTGACTTTC
CASSHDSGTGGRGANVLTF
>TRBJ1-1|TRBV19|17|TRBD1|-
TGTGCCAGTAGTTCAAGGACAGGGCCACTCATGAACACTGAAGCTTTCTTT
CASSSRTGPLMNTEAFF
>TRBJ2-5|TRBV19|18|TRBD2|-
TGTGCCAGTAGTAGGGGACTAGCGGGACCTGGGGCACAAGAGACCCAGTACTTC
CASSRGLAGPGAQETQYF
>TRBJ2-1|TRBV30|18|TRBD2|-
TGTGCCTGGAGTGTACGAAGGGGAGGAGCGGGAGAAAGAAATGAGCAGTTCTTC
CAWSVRRGGAGERNEQFF
>TRBJ2-3|TRBV7-3|15|-|-
TGTGCCAGCGTGAGCCAGCGGGTTAGCACAGATACGCAGTATTTT
CASVSQRVSTDTQYF
>TRBJ1-4|TRBV15|18|-|once
TGTGCCACCAGCGGGGGGACCCGCTCATTCGTCCGGGAGGAAAAACTGTTTTTT
CATSGGTRSFVREEKLFF
>TRBJ2-7|TRBV2|14|-|-
TGTGCCAGCAGTGAAGGTAGCTGGATCTACGAGCAGTACTTC
CASSEGSWIYEQYF
>TRBJ2-7|TRBV5-4|14|-|-
TGTGCCAGCAGCTTAAGGGACACCTCCTACGAGCAGTACTTC
CASSLRDTSYEQYF
>TRBJ1-2|TRBV7-2|13|-|-
TGTGCCAGCAGTCTCCGAGTTAACTATGGCTACACCTTC
CASSLRVNYGYTF
>TRBJ2-5|TRBV7-2|16|TRBD2|-
TGTGCCAGCAGCTCGGGTAGCGGGAGGGCCTCAGAGACCCAGTACTTC
CASSSGSGRASETQYF
>TRBJ1-6|TRBV12-3/TRBV12-4|13|-|-
TGTGCCAGCAGACCACGAGGGAATTCACCCCTCCACTTT
CASRPRGNSPLHF
>TRBJ2-3|TRBV10-1|18|TRBD1|-
TGCGCCAGCAGGACAGGGGAGAACCACAAACCCCCTACAGATACGCAGTATTTT
CASRTGENHKPPTDTQYF
>TRBJ2-4|TRBV7-9|14|-|-
TGTGCCAGCAGCTCTCAGGGTTTTGGAAACATTCAGTACTTC
CASSSQGFGNIQYF
>TRBJ2-3|TRBV5-1|18|TRBD1|-
TGCGCCAGCAGCATCCAAACCCCAACAGGGGCCCACACAGATACGCAGTATTTT
CASSIQTPTGAHTDTQYF
>TRBJ2-4|TRBV28|12|-|-
TGTGCCAGCAGAACACCTAAAAACATTCAGTACTTC
CASRTPKNIQYF
>TRBJ2-3|TRBV5-1|14|-|-
TGCGCCAGCAGCTTGAGCCTAGGCACAGATACGCAGTATTTT
CASSLSLGTDTQYF
>TRBJ1-2|TRBV5-1|14|TRBD1|few
TGCGCCAGCAGCCCCCGACAGGGTTCAGGTGGCTACACCTTC
CASSPRQGSGGYTF
>TRBJ2-7|TRBV5-4|15|TRBD2|-
TGTGCCAGCAGCGTTCCACTAGCGGGAGTGTACGAGCAGTACTTC
CASSVPLAGVYEQYF
>TRBJ2-7|TRBV10-3|17|TRBD2|-
TGTGCCATCAGTGAGCCCTTGGGACTAGCGGGAGGGTACGAGCAGTACTTC
CAISEPLGLAGGYEQYF
>TRBJ1-1|TRBV7-3|13|-|-
TGTGCCAGCAGCTTATCGACTTACACTGAAGCTTTCTTT
CASSLSTYTEAFF
>TRBJ2-5|TRBV28|14|TRBD2|-
TGTGCCAGCACCCCTAGCGGGAGTCAAGAGACCCAGTACTTC
CASTPSGSQETQYF
>TRBJ1-1|TRBV2|10|-|-
TGTGCCACCACAGGGACAGAAGCTTTCTTT
CATTGTEAFF
>TRBJ2-7|TRBV7-8|16|-|-
TGTGCCAGCAACCCAACCGGGACCCGGGGGTACTACGAGCAGTACTTC
CASNPTGTRGYYEQYF
>TRBJ2-1|TRBV20-1|15|-|-
TGCAGTGCTAGTTTTCATCAGTCAGCGGGCGAGGAGCAGTTCTTC
CSASFHQSAGEEQFF
>TRBJ2-7|TRBV10-3|12|-|-
TGTGCCATCAGTGAGTACCAGTACGAGCAGTACTTC
CAISEYQYEQYF
>TRBJ2-1|TRBV19|15|TRBD2|-
TGTGCCAGTAGGGAAATAGCGGGAACTGACAATGAGCAGTTCTTC
CASREIAGTDNEQFF
>TRBJ2-7|TRBV2|13|TRBD1|-
TGTGCCAGCCGAGACAGGGGCGTGGGTGAGCAGTACTTC
CASRDRGVGEQYF
>TRBJ1-6|TRBV27|15|-|-
TGTGCCAGCAGTTTATCACAGGGATATAATTCACCCCTCCACTTT
CASSLSQGYNSPLHF
>TRBJ2-1|TRBV11-3|16|TRBD2|-
TGTGCCAGCAGCGTTAGCGGGAGGCCCTTCTACAATGAGCAGTTCTTC
CASSVSGRPFYNEQFF
>TRBJ2-5|TRBV6-6|15|TRBD1|-
TGTGCCAGCAGCCACGGGACAGGGGTAATCGAGACCCAGTACTTC
CASSHGTGVIETQYF
>TRBJ1-6|TRBV5-4|16|-|few
TGTGCCAGCAGCCGGCAGGGGAGCTCCTATAATTCACCCCTCCACTTT
CASSRQGSSYNSPLHF
>TRBJ1-4|TRBV4-2|17|-|-
TGTGCCAGCAGCCAAGATAGGGGGGGTCTTGCTAATGAAAAACTGTTTTTT
CASSQDRGGLANEKLFF
>TRBJ2-3|TRBV29-1|14|TRBD2|few
TGCAGCGGAAGGACTAGCGGACGGACAGATACGCAGTATTTT
CSGRTSGRTDTQYF
>TRBJ2-3|TRBV7-9|15|TRBD1|-
TGTGCCAGCAGTGGCCCGGGACAGGTAATAGATACGCAGTATTTT
CASSGPGQVIDTQYF